This is a list of T cell receptor beta chains from one sample in a study of blood T cell repertoires in COVID-19. TCRdb keeps only in-frame clones here, not all; method: immunoSEQ multiplex PCR. The repertoire holds roughly 290,000 clones, with approximately 88% as singletons. Input material: PBMCs or T cells enriched from blood (not recorded which). The receptors shown here come from a woman in her 40s who had recovered from COVID-19. CDR3s include the opening cysteine and the closing phenylalanine or tryptophan. A D gene is named only where the DNA matches it firmly. Clone size is given for some rows only: seen once, a few or many times, or a class if the clone is expanded.

d_call j_call v_call clone_size cdr3_length cdr3_aa cdr3_nt
NA TRBJ2-2 TRBV5-1 NA 15 CASSFLGGAGGELFF TGCGCCAGCAGCTTTCTAGGTGGGGCCGGCGGAGAGCTGTTTTTT
NA TRBJ1-6 TRBV18 NA 13 CASSPNSNSPLHF TGTGCCAGCTCACCTAATTCTAATTCACCCCTCCACTTT
NA TRBJ1-1 TRBV3-1/TRBV3-2 few 13 CASSPLGGTEAFF TGTGCCAGCAGCCCCCTGGGGGGCACTGAAGCTTTCTTT
TRBD1 TRBJ1-1 TRBV5-4 NA 13 CASSSGGEAEAFF TGTGCCAGCAGCTCAGGGGGCGAGGCTGAAGCTTTCTTT
TRBD1 TRBJ1-6 TRBV6-5 few 15 CASSIGGTDNSPLHF TGTGCCAGCAGTATCGGAGGGACAGATAATTCACCCCTCCACTTT
NA TRBJ2-5 TRBV7-6 NA 16 CASSLGGISYQETQYF TGTGCCAGCAGCTTAGGGGGCATTTCGTACCAAGAGACCCAGTACTTC
TRBD1 TRBJ2-2 TRBV6-5 NA 15 CASTVTGAVTGELFF TGTGCCAGCACTGTGACAGGGGCCGTTACCGGGGAGCTGTTTTTT
NA TRBJ2-7 TRBV4-1 once 15 CASSQEGVGSYEQYF TGCGCCAGCAGCCAAGAGGGGGTCGGGAGTTACGAGCAGTACTTC
NA TRBJ1-3 TRBV15 NA 17 CATSLLGGPPSGNTIYF TGTGCCACCAGCCTCCTTGGGGGCCCTCCCTCTGGAAACACCATATATTTT
NA TRBJ2-7 TRBV10-2 NA 12 CASSEYYYEQYF TGCGCCAGCAGTGAATACTACTACGAGCAGTACTTC
NA TRBJ1-2 TRBV29-1 NA 15 CSVEDPAGGGYGYTF TGCAGCGTTGAAGATCCGGCCGGGGGGGGTTATGGCTACACCTTC
NA TRBJ2-7 TRBV7-9 NA 16 CASSLATQGYPYEQYF TGTGCCAGCAGCTTAGCTACCCAGGGGTACCCCTACGAGCAGTACTTC
NA TRBJ1-1 TRBV10-1 once 10 CASRALEAFF TGCGCCAGCAGGGCCCTTGAAGCTTTCTTT
NA TRBJ1-2 TRBV7-8 NA 14 CASSLAPGEGGYTF TGTGCCAGCAGCTTAGCCCCAGGGGAGGGTGGCTACACCTTC
TRBD1 TRBJ1-6 TRBV13 once 14 CASSGRDRDSPLHF TGTGCCAGCAGCGGCCGGGACAGGGATTCACCCCTCCACTTT
TRBD1 TRBJ1-1 TRBV3-1/TRBV3-2 NA 14 CASSPGQRNTEAFF TGTGCCAGCAGCCCGGGACAGAGGAACACTGAAGCTTTCTTT
TRBD2 TRBJ2-3 TRBV7-2 NA 14 CASSLNRLAGFMYF TGTGCCAGCAGCTTAAATAGGCTAGCGGGGTTCATGTATTTT
TRBD1 TRBJ1-2 TRBV9 NA 15 CASSARQGTLDGYTF TGTGCCAGCAGCGCAAGACAGGGTACCCTAGATGGCTACACCTTC
NA TRBJ1-1 TRBV7-2 NA 17 CASSPSPWGGRYTEAFF TGTGCCAGCAGCCCCTCCCCTTGGGGGGGGAGGTACACTGAAGCTTTCTTT
NA TRBJ1-5 TRBV5-1 NA 13 CASSRRVLQPQHF TGCGCCAGCAGCCGCAGGGTACTTCAGCCCCAGCATTTT
TRBD2 TRBJ2-1 TRBV5-1 NA 18 CASSLAPSGGDIYNEQFF TGCGCCAGCAGCTTGGCCCCTAGCGGGGGGGACATATACAATGAGCAGTTCTTC
TRBD1 TRBJ1-2 TRBV6-6 NA 15 CASRTGTGVNYGYTF TGTGCCAGCAGAACTGGGACAGGGGTTAACTATGGCTACACCTTC
NA TRBJ2-7 TRBV27 NA 14 CASSSELASDEQYF TGTGCCAGCAGTTCCGAACTAGCTAGTGACGAGCAGTACTTC
NA TRBJ2-7 TRBV18 NA 15 CASSPQAGPSYEQYF TGTGCCAGCTCACCACAGGCTGGGCCCTCCTACGAGCAGTACTTC
TRBD2 TRBJ2-5 TRBV7-8 NA 18 CASSLSSRLAGFKETQYF TGTGCCAGCAGCTTATCCTCACGACTAGCGGGGTTCAAAGAGACCCAGTACTTC
NA TRBJ2-7 TRBV6-5 NA 14 CASSRGREVHEQYF TGTGCCAGCAGTCGGGGCAGGGAGGTCCACGAGCAGTACTTC
NA TRBJ1-3 TRBV5-1 NA 16 CASRGTGALSGNTIYF TGCGCCAGCAGAGGCACAGGCGCCCTCTCTGGAAACACCATATATTTT
TRBD1 TRBJ1-5 TRBV19 NA 17 CASSMWTGFSSNQPQHF TGTGCCAGTAGTATGTGGACAGGATTCAGTAGCAATCAGCCCCAGCATTTT
NA TRBJ1-3 TRBV7-3 NA 13 CASSLERGDTIYF TGTGCCAGCAGCCTGGAACGGGGTGACACCATATATTTT
TRBD2 TRBJ2-3 TRBV2 NA 15 CASRGGVLGTDTQYF TGTGCCAGCAGGGGGGGGGTACTGGGCACAGATACGCAGTATTTT
TRBD1 TRBJ1-1 TRBV6-4 NA 14 CASSPTGVDTEAFF TGTGCCAGCAGCCCGACAGGGGTAGACACTGAAGCTTTCTTT
NA TRBJ2-7 TRBV11-1 NA 15 CASSLGGTLSGEQYF TGTGCCAGCAGCTTAGGCGGGACCCTAAGTGGCGAGCAGTACTTC
NA TRBJ2-5 TRBV15 NA 13 CATSRRRQETQYF TGTGCCACCAGCAGAAGGCGGCAAGAGACCCAGTACTTC
NA TRBJ1-3 TRBV5-1 NA 16 CASSHEPGHSGNTIYF TGCGCCAGCAGCCACGAGCCGGGACACTCTGGAAACACCATATATTTT
NA TRBJ1-5 TRBV6-2/TRBV6-3 NA 13 CASSYGPVRPQHF TGTGCCAGCAGTTACGGCCCAGTCCGGCCCCAGCATTTT
TRBD1 TRBJ2-7 TRBV2 NA 14 CASSSGTGFLEQYF TGTGCCAGCTCTTCCGGGACAGGTTTCTTAGAGCAGTACTTC
NA TRBJ2-5 TRBV12-3/TRBV12-4 NA 11 CASSHSGTQYF TGTGCCAGCAGTCATAGTGGGACCCAGTACTTC
NA TRBJ2-7 TRBV30 NA 11 CAWTKSYEQYF TGTGCCTGGACCAAATCATACGAGCAGTACTTC
NA TRBJ1-6 TRBV7-8 NA 14 CASSLLQWNSPLHF TGTGCCAGCAGCTTACTTCAGTGGAATTCACCCCTCCACTTT
NA TRBJ1-4 TRBV4-1 NA 15 CASSHPDSPNEKLFF TGCGCCAGCAGCCACCCCGACAGTCCCAATGAAAAACTGTTTTTT
TRBD1 TRBJ1-3 TRBV12-5 NA 19 CASGEGQLTGSGSGNTIYF TGTGCTAGTGGTGAGGGACAGTTGACCGGATCGGGCTCTGGAAACACCATATATTTT
NA TRBJ2-5 TRBV6-5 NA 12 CASMWAGETQYF TGTGCCAGTATGTGGGCGGGGGAGACCCAGTACTTC
NA TRBJ1-1 TRBV6-5 few 14 CASSFDRLNTEAFF TGTGCCAGCAGTTTCGACAGGCTCAACACTGAAGCTTTCTTT
NA TRBJ1-2 TRBV3-1/TRBV3-2 few 13 CASSQSQGGGYTF TGTGCCAGCAGCCAATCGCAGGGAGGCGGCTACACCTTC
TRBD2 TRBJ2-7 TRBV7-3 NA 13 CASSLLAGYEQYF TGTGCCAGCAGCTTACTAGCGGGATACGAGCAGTACTTC
TRBD1 TRBJ2-2 TRBV11-3 NA 15 CASSPSTGGIGELFF TGTGCCAGCAGCCCATCGACAGGGGGGATCGGGGAGCTGTTTTTT
TRBD1 TRBJ1-1 TRBV5-3 NA 16 CARSGSGQVENTEAFF TGTGCCAGAAGCGGGTCCGGACAGGTCGAGAACACTGAAGCTTTCTTT